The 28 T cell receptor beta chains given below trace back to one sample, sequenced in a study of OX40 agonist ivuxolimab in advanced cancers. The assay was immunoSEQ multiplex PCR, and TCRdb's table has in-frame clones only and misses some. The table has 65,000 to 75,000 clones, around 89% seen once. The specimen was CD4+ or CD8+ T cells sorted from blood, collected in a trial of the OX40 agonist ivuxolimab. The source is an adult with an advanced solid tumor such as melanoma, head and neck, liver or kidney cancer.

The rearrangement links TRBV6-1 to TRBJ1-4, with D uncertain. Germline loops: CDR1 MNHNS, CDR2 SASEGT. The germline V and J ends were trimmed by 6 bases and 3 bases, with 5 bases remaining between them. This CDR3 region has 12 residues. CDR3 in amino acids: CASRGPNEKLFF. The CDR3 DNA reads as TGTGCCAGCAGGGGCCCTAATGAAAAACTGTTTTTT.

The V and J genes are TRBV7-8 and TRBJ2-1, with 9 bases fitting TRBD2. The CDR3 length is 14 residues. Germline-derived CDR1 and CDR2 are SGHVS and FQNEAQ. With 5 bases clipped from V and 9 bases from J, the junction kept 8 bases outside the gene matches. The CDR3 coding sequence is TGTGCCAGCAGCCCATTAGCGGGAGCAGGTGAGCAGTTCTTC. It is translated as CASSPLAGAGEQFF.

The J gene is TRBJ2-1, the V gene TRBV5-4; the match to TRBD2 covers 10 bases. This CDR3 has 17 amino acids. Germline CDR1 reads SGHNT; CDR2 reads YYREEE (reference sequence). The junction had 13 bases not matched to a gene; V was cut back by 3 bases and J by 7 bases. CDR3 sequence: CASSSVASGSRGNEQFF. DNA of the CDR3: TGTGCCAGCAGCTCGGTGGCTAGCGGGAGTAGGGGGAATGAGCAGTTCTTC.

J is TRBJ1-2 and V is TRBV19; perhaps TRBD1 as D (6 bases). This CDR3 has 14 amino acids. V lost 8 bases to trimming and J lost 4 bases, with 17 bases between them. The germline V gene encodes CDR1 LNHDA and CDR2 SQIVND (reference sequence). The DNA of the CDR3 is TGTGCCAGTGAAGACGGGGGGCTGGGCTATGGCTACACCTTC. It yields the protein CASEDGGLGYGYTF.

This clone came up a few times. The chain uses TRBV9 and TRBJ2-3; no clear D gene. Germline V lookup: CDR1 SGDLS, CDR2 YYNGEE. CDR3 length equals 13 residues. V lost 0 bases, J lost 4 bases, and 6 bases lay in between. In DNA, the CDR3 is TGTGCCAGCAGCGTAGACGCTGCAGATACGCAGTATTTT. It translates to CASSVDAADTQYF.

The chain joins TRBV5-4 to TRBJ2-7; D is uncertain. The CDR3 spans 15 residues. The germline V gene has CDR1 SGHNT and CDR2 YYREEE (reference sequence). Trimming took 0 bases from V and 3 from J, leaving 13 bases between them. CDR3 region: CASSLDDLQLYEQYF. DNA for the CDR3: TGTGCCAGCAGCTTGGACGACTTACAGCTCTACGAGCAGTACTTC.

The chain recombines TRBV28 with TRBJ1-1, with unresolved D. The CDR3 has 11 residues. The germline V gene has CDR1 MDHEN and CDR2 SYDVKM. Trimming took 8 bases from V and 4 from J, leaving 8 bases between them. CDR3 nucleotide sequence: TGTGCCAGCCGCTCCTCCACTGAAGCTTTCTTT. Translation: CASRSSTEAFF.

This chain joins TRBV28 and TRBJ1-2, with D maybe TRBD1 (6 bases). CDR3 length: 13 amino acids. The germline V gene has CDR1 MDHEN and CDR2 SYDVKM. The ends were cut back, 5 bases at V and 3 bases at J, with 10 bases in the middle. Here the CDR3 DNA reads TGTGCCAGCAGTCGGACAGTAGACTATGGCTACACCTTC. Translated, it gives CASSRTVDYGYTF.

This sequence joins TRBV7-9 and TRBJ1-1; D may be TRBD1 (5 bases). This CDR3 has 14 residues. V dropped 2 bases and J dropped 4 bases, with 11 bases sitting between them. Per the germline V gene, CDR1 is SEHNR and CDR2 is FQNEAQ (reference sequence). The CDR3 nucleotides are TGTGCCAGCAGCTTACTTCGGGGGACCACTGAAGCTTTCTTT. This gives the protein CASSLLRGTTEAFF.

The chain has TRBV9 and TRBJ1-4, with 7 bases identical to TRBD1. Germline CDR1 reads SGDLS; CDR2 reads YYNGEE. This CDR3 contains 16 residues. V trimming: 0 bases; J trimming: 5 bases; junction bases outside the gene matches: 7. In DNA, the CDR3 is TGTGCCAGCAGCGTAGCTCGGGGGACAGACAATGAAAAACTGTTTTTT. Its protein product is CASSVARGTDNEKLFF.

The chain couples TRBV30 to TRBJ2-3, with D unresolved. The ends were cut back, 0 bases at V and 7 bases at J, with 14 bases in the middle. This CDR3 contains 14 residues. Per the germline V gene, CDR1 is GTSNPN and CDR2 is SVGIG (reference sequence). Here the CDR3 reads CAWSVPPPLNTQYF. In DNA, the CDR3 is TGTGCCTGGAGTGTACCCCCTCCGTTAAATACGCAGTATTTT.

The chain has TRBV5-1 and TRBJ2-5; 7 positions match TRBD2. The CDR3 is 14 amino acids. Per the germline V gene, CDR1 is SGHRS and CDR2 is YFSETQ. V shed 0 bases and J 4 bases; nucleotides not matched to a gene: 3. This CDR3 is CASSLESGGETQYF. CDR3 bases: TGCGCCAGCAGCTTGGAATCGGGAGGAGAGACCCAGTACTTC.

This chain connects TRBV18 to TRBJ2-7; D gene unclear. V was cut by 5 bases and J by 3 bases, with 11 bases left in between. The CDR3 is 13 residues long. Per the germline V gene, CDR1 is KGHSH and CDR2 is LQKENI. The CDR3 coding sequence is TGTGCCAGCTCAGGGGTAGTTCTCTACGAGCAGTACTTC. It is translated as CASSGVVLYEQYF. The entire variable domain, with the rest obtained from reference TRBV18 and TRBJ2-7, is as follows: NAGVMQNPRHLVRRRGQEARLRCSPMKGHSHVYWYRQLPEEGLKFMVYLQKENIIDESGMPKERFSAEFPKEGPSILRIQQVVRGDSAAYFCASSGVVLYEQYFGPGTRLTVT.

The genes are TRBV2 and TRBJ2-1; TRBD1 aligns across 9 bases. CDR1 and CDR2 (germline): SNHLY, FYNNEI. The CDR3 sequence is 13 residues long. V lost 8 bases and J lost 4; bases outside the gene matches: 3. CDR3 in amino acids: CASHGQGYNEQFF. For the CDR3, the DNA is TGTGCCAGCCACGGACAGGGGTACAATGAGCAGTTCTTC.

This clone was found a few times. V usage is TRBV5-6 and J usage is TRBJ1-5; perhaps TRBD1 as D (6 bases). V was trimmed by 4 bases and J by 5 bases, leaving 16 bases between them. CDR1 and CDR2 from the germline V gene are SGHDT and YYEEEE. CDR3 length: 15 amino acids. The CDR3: CASSLAGASYQPQHF. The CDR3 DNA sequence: TGTGCCAGCAGCCTGGCGGGGGCGTCGTATCAGCCCCAGCATTTT. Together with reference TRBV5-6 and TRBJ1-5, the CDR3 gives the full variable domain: DAGVTQSPTHLIKTRGQQVTLRCSPKSGHDTVSWYQQALGQGPQFIFQYYEEEERQRGNFPDRFSGHQFPNYSSELNVNALLLGDSALYLCASSLAGASYQPQHFGDGTRLSIL.

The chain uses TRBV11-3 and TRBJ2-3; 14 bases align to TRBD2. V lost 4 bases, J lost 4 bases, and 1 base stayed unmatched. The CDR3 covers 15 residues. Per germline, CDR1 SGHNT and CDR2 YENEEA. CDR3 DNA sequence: TGTGCCAGCAGCTCGGGACTAGCGGGAGCAGATACGCAGTATTTT. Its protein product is CASSSGLAGADTQYF.

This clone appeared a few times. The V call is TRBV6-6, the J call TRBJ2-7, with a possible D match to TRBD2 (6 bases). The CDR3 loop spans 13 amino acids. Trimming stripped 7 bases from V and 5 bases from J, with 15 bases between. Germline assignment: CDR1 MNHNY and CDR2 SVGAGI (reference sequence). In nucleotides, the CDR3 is TGTGCCAGCACAGACCCCCAGCGGGACGAGCAGTACTTC. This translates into CASTDPQRDEQYF.

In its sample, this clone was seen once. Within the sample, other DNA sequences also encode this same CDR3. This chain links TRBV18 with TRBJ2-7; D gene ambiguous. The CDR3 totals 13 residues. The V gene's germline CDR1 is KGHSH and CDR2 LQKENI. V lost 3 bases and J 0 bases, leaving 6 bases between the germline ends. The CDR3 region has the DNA TGTGCCAGCTCACCCCCGAGCTCCTACGAGCAGTACTTC. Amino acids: CASSPPSSYEQYF. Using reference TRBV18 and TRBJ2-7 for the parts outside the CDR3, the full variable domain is NAGVMQNPRHLVRRRGQEARLRCSPMKGHSHVYWYRQLPEEGLKFMVYLQKENIIDESGMPKERFSAEFPKEGPSILRIQQVVRGDSAAYFCASSPPSSYEQYFGPGTRLTVT.

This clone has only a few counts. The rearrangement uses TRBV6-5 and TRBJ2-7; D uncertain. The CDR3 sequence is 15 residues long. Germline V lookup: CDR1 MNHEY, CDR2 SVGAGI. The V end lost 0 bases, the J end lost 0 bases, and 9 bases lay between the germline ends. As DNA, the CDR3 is TGTGCCAGCAGTTACTCCGCCTTAGGCTCCTACGAGCAGTACTTC. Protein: CASSYSALGSYEQYF.

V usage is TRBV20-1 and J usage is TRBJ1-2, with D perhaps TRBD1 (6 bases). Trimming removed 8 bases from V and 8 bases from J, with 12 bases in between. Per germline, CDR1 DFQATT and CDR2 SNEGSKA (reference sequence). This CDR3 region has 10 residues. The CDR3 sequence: CSYGGRGYTF. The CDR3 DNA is TGCAGTTACGGGGGGCGGGGCTACACCTTC.

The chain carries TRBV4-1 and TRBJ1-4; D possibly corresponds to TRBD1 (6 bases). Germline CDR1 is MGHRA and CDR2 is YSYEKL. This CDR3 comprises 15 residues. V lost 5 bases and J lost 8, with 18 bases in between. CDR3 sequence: CASSTLGGAEEKLFF. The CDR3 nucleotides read TGCGCCAGCAGCACCCTGGGGGGGGCGGAAGAAAAACTGTTTTTT.

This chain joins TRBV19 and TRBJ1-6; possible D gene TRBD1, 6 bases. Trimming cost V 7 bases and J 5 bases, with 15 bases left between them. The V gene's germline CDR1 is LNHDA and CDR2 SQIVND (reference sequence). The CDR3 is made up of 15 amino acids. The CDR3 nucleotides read TGTGCCAGTAACCATATGGACAGAGATAATTCACCCCTCCACTTT. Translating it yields CASNHMDRDNSPLHF.

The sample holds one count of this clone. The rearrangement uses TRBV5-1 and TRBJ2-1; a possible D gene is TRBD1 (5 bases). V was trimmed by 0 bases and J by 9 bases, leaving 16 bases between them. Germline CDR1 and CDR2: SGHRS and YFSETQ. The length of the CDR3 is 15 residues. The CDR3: CASSLGFTVGVEQFF. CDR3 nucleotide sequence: TGCGCCAGCAGCTTGGGCTTCACCGTAGGGGTTGAGCAGTTCTTC.

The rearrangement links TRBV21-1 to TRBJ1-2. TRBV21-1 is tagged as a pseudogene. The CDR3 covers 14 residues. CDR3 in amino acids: CASSKVEENYGYTF. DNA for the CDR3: TGTGCCAGCAGCAAAGTGGAGGAAAACTATGGCTACACCTTC.

CDR3 protein: CASSLLGGHGYTF. CDR3 DNA: TGTGCCAGCAGCTTATTAGGGGGCCATGGCTACACCTTC. This chain joins TRBV7-9 and TRBJ1-2; 7 positions match TRBD1. V dropped 2 bases and J dropped 6; count of bases not matched to a gene: 3. The CDR3 sequence is 13 residues long. The germline V gene encodes CDR1 SEHNR and CDR2 FQNEAQ (reference sequence).

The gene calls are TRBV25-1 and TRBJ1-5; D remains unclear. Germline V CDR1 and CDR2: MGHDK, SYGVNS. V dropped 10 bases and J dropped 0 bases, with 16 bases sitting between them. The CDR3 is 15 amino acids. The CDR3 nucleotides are TGTGCCACCGCCTGTCTGGGGTATAGCAATCAGCCCCAGCATTTT. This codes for CATACLGYSNQPQHF.

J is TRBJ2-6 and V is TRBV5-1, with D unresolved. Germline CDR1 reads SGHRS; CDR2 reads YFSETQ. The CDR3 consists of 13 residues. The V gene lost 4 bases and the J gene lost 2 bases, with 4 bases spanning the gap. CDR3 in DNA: TGCGCCAGCAGCGGGACTGGGGCCAACGTCCTGACTTTC. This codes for CASSGTGANVLTF.

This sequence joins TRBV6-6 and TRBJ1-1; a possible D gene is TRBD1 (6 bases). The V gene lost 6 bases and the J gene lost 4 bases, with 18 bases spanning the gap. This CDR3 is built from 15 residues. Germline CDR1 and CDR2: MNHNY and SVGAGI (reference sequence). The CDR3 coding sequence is TGTGCCAGCAGAGTCGGGGGGGGCGGGGGCACTGAAGCTTTCTTT. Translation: CASRVGGGGGTEAFF.